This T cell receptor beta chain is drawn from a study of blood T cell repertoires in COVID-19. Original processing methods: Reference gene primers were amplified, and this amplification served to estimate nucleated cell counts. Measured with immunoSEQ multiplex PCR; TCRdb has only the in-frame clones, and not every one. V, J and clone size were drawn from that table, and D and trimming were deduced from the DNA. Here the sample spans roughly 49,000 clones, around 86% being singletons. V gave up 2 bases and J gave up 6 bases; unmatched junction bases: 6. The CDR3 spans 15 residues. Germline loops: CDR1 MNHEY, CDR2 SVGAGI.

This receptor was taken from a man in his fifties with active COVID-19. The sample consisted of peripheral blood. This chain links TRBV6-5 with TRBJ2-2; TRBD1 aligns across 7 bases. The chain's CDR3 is CASSYHRQGSGELFF. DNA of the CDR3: TGTGCCAGCAGTTACCATCGACAGGGATCCGGGGAGCTGTTTTTT.